The rows below give T cell receptor beta chains drawn from one sample of a study of Graves' ophthalmopathy and Graves' hyperthyroidism. From the multiplex PCR reads, TCRdb called clonotypes with MiXCR, one entry per CDR3 protein. The table lists about 400,000 distinct CDR3 sequences, 18% of them singletons. The specimen sequenced was peripheral blood. The receptors here all came from a woman younger than 35 with Graves' ophthalmopathy. CDR3s include the opening cysteine and the closing phenylalanine or tryptophan. Each record gives: CDR3 DNA, CDR3 protein, D gene, V gene, J gene, clone size. A D gene is named only where the DNA matches it firmly. Expanded clones are given a class, and other clones once, few, many or no size at all.

cdr3_nt: TGCAGCTCTAGACTAGCGGGGGGGCAAGAGACCCAGTACTTC
cdr3_aa: CSSRLAGGQETQYF
d_call: TRBD2
v_call: TRBV29-1
j_call: TRBJ2-5
clone_size: many

cdr3_nt: TGTGCCAGCAGCCCCGGGGCAGGGGTTGAAGCTTTCTTT
cdr3_aa: CASSPGAGVEAFF
d_call: .
v_call: TRBV6-2/TRBV6-3
j_call: TRBJ1-1
clone_size: many

cdr3_nt: TGTGCCATCAGTGAATTACAGGGGAGCCCCTACGAGCAGTACTTC
cdr3_aa: CAISELQGSPYEQYF
d_call: TRBD1
v_call: TRBV10-3
j_call: TRBJ2-7
clone_size: many

cdr3_nt: TGTGCCAGCAGTACACCCCCCCTAGAGACCCAGTACTTC
cdr3_aa: CASSTPPLETQYF
d_call: .
v_call: TRBV12-3/TRBV12-4
j_call: TRBJ2-5
clone_size: .

cdr3_nt: TGTGCCAGCAGCCTTCCCCGGGGGGGGCAGGTGGCGTTCTCGCCCCAGCATTTT
cdr3_aa: CASSLPRGGQVAFSPQHF
d_call: .
v_call: TRBV9
j_call: TRBJ1-5
clone_size: many

cdr3_nt: TGTGCCAGCAGCTTTTTAGCAGGGGCCAACTATGGCTACACCTTC
cdr3_aa: CASSFLAGANYGYTF
d_call: .
v_call: TRBV12-3/TRBV12-4
j_call: TRBJ1-2
clone_size: .

cdr3_nt: TGTGCCAGCACCCGAGCTGGGGACAGGGGTGGGCCCCAGCATTTT
cdr3_aa: CASTRAGDRGGPQHF
d_call: TRBD1
v_call: TRBV6-1
j_call: TRBJ1-5
clone_size: many

cdr3_nt: TGCAGTGCTAGTTCGGACGGCTCCTACGAGCAGTACTTC
cdr3_aa: CSASSDGSYEQYF
d_call: .
v_call: TRBV20-1
j_call: TRBJ2-7
clone_size: many

cdr3_nt: TGTGCCTGGAGTTATACTGGCAATGAGCAGTTCTTC
cdr3_aa: CAWSYTGNEQFF
d_call: .
v_call: TRBV30
j_call: TRBJ2-1
clone_size: .

cdr3_nt: TGTGCCAGCAGTCGCCTCCAAAAACAGGGAGAGGGGGTCTTT
cdr3_aa: CASSRLQKQGEGVF
d_call: .
v_call: TRBV6-2/TRBV6-3
j_call: TRBJ1-1
clone_size: .

cdr3_nt: TGTGCCTGGAAGGGACTAGCGGGAGTAAACAATGAGCAGTTCTTC
cdr3_aa: CAWKGLAGVNNEQFF
d_call: TRBD2
v_call: TRBV30
j_call: TRBJ2-1
clone_size: .

cdr3_nt: TGTGCCAGCAGGGCGGGCCCGAACACTGAAGCTTTCTTT
cdr3_aa: CASRAGPNTEAFF
d_call: .
v_call: TRBV27
j_call: TRBJ1-1
clone_size: many

cdr3_nt: TGTGCCAGCAGTCGAACTACTAGCGGGAGGGGGGAGACCCAGTACTTC
cdr3_aa: CASSRTTSGRGETQYF
d_call: TRBD2
v_call: TRBV6-1
j_call: TRBJ2-5
clone_size: many

cdr3_nt: TGTGCCAGCTCACGGGGTGGGTCCCAAGAGACCCAGTACTTC
cdr3_aa: CASSRGGSQETQYF
d_call: .
v_call: TRBV7-9
j_call: TRBJ2-5
clone_size: many

cdr3_nt: TGTGCCAGCAGACTTTCATCGGGCAATCAGCCCCAGCATTTT
cdr3_aa: CASRLSSGNQPQHF
d_call: .
v_call: TRBV6-1
j_call: TRBJ1-5
clone_size: many

cdr3_nt: TGTGCCAGCAGCGTGGCCGAGACCGTGAACACCGGGGAGCTGTTTTTT
cdr3_aa: CASSVAETVNTGELFF
d_call: .
v_call: TRBV9
j_call: TRBJ2-2
clone_size: many

cdr3_nt: TGTGCCAGCAGCCAAGATGGGGGCAGTTCCTACGAGCAGTACTTC
cdr3_aa: CASSQDGGSSYEQYF
d_call: .
v_call: TRBV4-2
j_call: TRBJ2-7
clone_size: many

cdr3_nt: TGTGCCACCAGGACAGGGCAAGTTAGCAATCAGCCCCAGCATTTT
cdr3_aa: CATRTGQVSNQPQHF
d_call: TRBD1
v_call: TRBV19
j_call: TRBJ1-5
clone_size: many